Following are 13 T cell receptor beta chains from one sample sequenced in a study of siplizumab effects on memory and regulatory T cells. The table came from immunoSEQ multiplex PCR; TCRdb's copy has only in-frame clones and leaves some out. Seen here are around 120,000 clones, around 94% observed once, and the top ten hold under 2%. Sequences were obtained from non-Treg CD4+ T cells sorted from blood. The receptor set was obtained from a human donor in good health.

V and J are TRBV5-1 and TRBJ2-2; D is unclear. Germline V gene lookup returns CDR1 SGHRS and CDR2 YFSETQ. With 4 bases removed from V and 4 bases from J, the gap between germline ends came to 11 bases. The CDR3 runs to 14 residues. The CDR3, as DNA: TGCGCCAGCAGCCCCTCGACGGTCACCGGGGAGCTGTTTTTT. This sequence encodes CASSPSTVTGELFF.

The rearrangement uses TRBV21-1 and TRBJ1-4. TRBV21-1 is assigned pseudogene status. The CDR3 consists of 16 residues. The CDR3 DNA reads as TGTGCCAGCAGCAAGCCCAGGGACGGACATTATGAAAAACTGTTTTTT. Amino acid sequence: CASSKPRDGHYEKLFF.

The chain carries TRBV14 and TRBJ2-7, with TRBD1 as a possible D gene (5 bases). Trimming stripped 0 bases from V and 2 bases from J, with 14 bases between. The CDR3 contains 16 residues. CDR1 is SGHDN and CDR2 is FVKESK in the germline V gene. CDR3 bases: TGTGCCAGCAGCCAAGATGTCGGCAGGGCGGCCTACGAGCAGTACTTC. Protein sequence: CASSQDVGRAAYEQYF.

This chain links TRBV7-6 with TRBJ2-1; TRBD1 aligns across 7 bases. V trimming: 6 bases; J trimming: 1 base; junction bases outside the gene matches: 9. The CDR3 spans 16 residues. Germline CDR1 reads SGHVS; CDR2 reads FNYEAQ. The DNA for the CDR3 is TGTGCCAGCAGTTTGACAGGGTCCTTATCCTACAATGAGCAGTTCTTC. Its translation: CASSLTGSLSYNEQFF.

The chain recombines TRBV4-1 with TRBJ2-5, with 10 bases matching TRBD2. The V gene's germline CDR1 is MGHRA and CDR2 YSYEKL. CDR3 length: 15 residues. J lost 5 bases, V lost 2 bases, and 5 bases had no gene match. In nucleotides, the CDR3 is TGCGCCAGCAGCCAACCCAGCGGGGGGGGTGAGACCCAGTACTTC. Its translation is CASSQPSGGGETQYF.

The chain employs TRBV7-9 and TRBJ2-5, with 7 bases that match TRBD1. The CDR3 consists of 14 residues. CDR1 and CDR2 (germline): SEHNR, FQNEAQ (reference sequence). Trimming cost V 3 bases and J 0 bases; bases outside gene matches: 1. CDR3 nucleotide sequence: TGTGCCAGCAGCTTGGGACAGCACCAAGAGACCCAGTACTTC. This gives the protein CASSLGQHQETQYF.

This clone has only one observation. The chain combines TRBV2 with TRBJ2-1, with 14 bases matching TRBD2. CDR1 and CDR2 (germline): SNHLY, FYNNEI. Trimming at V came to 6 bases and at J to 7 bases, leaving 5 bases not matched to a gene. The CDR3 extends over 15 amino acids. The DNA of the CDR3 is TGTGCCAGCAGAAGACTAGCGGGAGGGATTAATGAGCAGTTCTTC. This encodes CASRRLAGGINEQFF.

This clone was found a few times. The chain recombines TRBV6-1 with TRBJ2-1; TRBD2 agrees at 10 bases. CDR3 size: 15 residues. Germline lookup yields CDR1 MNHNS and CDR2 SASEGT. Unmatched junction bases numbered 9, after V lost 7 bases and J lost 6 bases. This CDR3 is CASINPSGGFNEQFF. The CDR3 DNA reads as TGTGCCAGCATCAACCCTAGCGGGGGATTCAATGAGCAGTTCTTC.

As regards this clone: At one boundary the junction diverges from the germline segment, which might be a read error. The V and J genes are TRBV19 and TRBJ1-2; unclear D gene. The length of the CDR3 is 12 residues. Germline V lookup: CDR1 LNHDA, CDR2 SQIVND (reference sequence). The CDR3 spells CANSIQPPDKTF. In DNA form, the CDR3 reads TGTGCCAATAGTATACAACCGCCTGATAAAACCTTC.

The gene calls are TRBV2 and TRBJ2-4; the D gene is possibly TRBD2 (5 bases). Germline V lookup: CDR1 SNHLY, CDR2 FYNNEI. The CDR3 extends over 13 amino acids. Trimming took 7 bases from V and 9 from J, leaving 16 bases between them. CDR3 coding DNA: TGTGCCAGCAAGGGTCAGGAGGTCGGCATTCAGTACTTC. As protein: CASKGQEVGIQYF.

This clone was seen only once. The rearrangement joins TRBV5-4 to TRBJ2-1, with D tentatively TRBD1 (5 bases). Germline V lookup: CDR1 SGHNT, CDR2 YYREEE (reference sequence). There are 17 residues in the CDR3. Trimming stripped 0 bases from V and 0 bases from J, with 13 bases between. CDR3 sequence (DNA): TGTGCCAGCAGCTTGGACAGGCCGACTCCCTCCTACAATGAGCAGTTCTTC. Protein: CASSLDRPTPSYNEQFF.

This clone was observed a single time. The J gene is TRBJ1-1, the V gene TRBV5-1, with TRBD1 identical over 8 bases. In germline, CDR1 is SGHRS, CDR2 YFSETQ. Losses at the gene ends were 0 bases for V and 1 base for J; bases not matched to a gene: 2. The CDR3 consists of 15 residues. CDR3 bases: TGCGCCAGCAGCTTGGATGGACAGGGGAACACTGAAGCTTTCTTT. Its translation is CASSLDGQGNTEAFF.

This sequence joins TRBV5-4 and TRBJ2-4; TRBD1 matches at 8 bases. Trimming took 1 base from V and 0 from J; bases not matched to a gene: 9. The CDR3 contains 18 residues. Germline V gene sequence: CDR1 SGHNT, CDR2 YYREEE (reference sequence). The CDR3 protein is CASSLTGGSPLAKNIQYF. The CDR3 DNA is TGTGCCAGCAGCTTGACAGGGGGATCCCCCCTAGCCAAAAACATTCAGTACTTC.